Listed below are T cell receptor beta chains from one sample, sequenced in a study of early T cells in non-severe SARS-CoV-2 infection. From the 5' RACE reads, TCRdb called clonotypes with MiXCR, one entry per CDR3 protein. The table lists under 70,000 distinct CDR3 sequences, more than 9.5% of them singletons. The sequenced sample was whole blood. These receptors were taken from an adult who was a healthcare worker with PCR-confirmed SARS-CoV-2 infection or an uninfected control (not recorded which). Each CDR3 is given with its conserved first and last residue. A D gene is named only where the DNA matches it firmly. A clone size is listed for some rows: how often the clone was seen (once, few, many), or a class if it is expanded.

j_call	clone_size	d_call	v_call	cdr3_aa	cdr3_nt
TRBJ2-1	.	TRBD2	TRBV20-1	CSARVGGGPYNEQFF	TGCAGTGCTAGAGTGGGCGGGGGGCCCTACAATGAGCAGTTCTTC
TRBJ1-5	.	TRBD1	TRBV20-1	CSALGQVNQPQHF	TGCAGTGCTCTGGGACAGGTTAATCAGCCCCAGCATTTT
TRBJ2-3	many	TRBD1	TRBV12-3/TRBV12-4	CASGGQATDTQYF	TGTGCCAGCGGCGGACAGGCGACAGATACGCAGTATTTT
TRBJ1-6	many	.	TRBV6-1	CASSSPTGSSYNSPLHF	TGTGCCAGCAGCTCCCCGACGGGTAGCTCCTATAATTCACCCCTCCACTTT
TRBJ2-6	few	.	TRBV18	CASSRFPVGSGANVLTF	TGTGCCAGCTCACGGTTCCCGGTGGGTTCAGGGGCCAACGTCCTGACTTTC
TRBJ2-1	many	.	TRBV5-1	CASSLGQFSYNEQFF	TGCGCCAGCAGCTTAGGACAGTTCTCCTACAATGAGCAGTTCTTC
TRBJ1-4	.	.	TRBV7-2	CASSPVGSEKLFF	TGTGCCAGCAGCCCGGTGGGGTCGGAAAAACTGTTTTTT
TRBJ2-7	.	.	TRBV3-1	CASSQDPGGEQYF	TGTGCCAGCAGCCAAGATCCAGGCGGCGAGCAGTACTTC
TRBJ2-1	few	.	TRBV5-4	CASSLREKSSYNEQFF	TGTGCCAGCAGCTTAAGGGAAAAGAGCTCCTACAATGAGCAGTTCTTC
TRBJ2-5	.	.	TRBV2	CASSEVAVVETQYF	TGTGCCAGCAGTGAAGTCGCCGTTGTGGAGACCCAGTACTTC
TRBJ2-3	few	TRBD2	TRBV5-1	CASSYPGTSEAQLTDTQYF	TGCGCCAGCAGCTACCCCGGTACTAGCGAGGCCCAACTCACAGATACGCAGTATTTT
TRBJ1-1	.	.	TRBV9	CASSVNRRTEAFF	TGTGCCAGCAGCGTAAACCGAAGGACTGAAGCTTTCTTT
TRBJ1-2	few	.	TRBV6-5	CVTLPQGLYGYTF	TGTGTCACCCTACCCCAAGGGCTATATGGCTACACCTTC
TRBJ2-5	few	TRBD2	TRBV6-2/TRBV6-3	CASSSYGTSGRETQYF	TGTGCCAGCAGCTCCTACGGGACTAGCGGGAGAGAGACCCAGTACTTC
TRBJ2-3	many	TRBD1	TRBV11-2	CASSLVSGGIQDTQYF	TGTGCCAGCAGCTTAGTTTCAGGGGGAATCCAAGATACGCAGTATTTT
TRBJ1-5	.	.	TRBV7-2	CASTKGRVFQPQHF	TGTGCCAGCACCAAAGGGAGGGTTTTTCAGCCCCAGCATTTT
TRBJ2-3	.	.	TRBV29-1	CSGGQNTQYF	TGCAGCGGGGGACAAAATACGCAGTATTTT
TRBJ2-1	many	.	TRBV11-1	CASSFDNSYNEQFF	TGTGCCAGCAGCTTTGACAACTCCTACAATGAGCAGTTCTTC
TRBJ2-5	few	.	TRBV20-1	CSASIRFGETQYF	TGCAGTGCTAGCATACGGTTTGGGGAGACCCAGTACTTC
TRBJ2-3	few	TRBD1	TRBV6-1	CASRVQDRGTDTQFF	TGTGCCAGCAGGGTTCAGGACAGGGGCACAGATACGCAGTTTTTT
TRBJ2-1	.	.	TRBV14	CASGDHYNEQFF	TGTGCCAGCGGGGACCACTACAATGAGCAGTTCTTC
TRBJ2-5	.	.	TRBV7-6	CASSPDIGGETQYF	TGTGCCAGCAGCCCGGACATAGGAGGAGAGACCCAGTACTTC
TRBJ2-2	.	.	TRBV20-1	CSARVAGGTGELFF	TGCAGTGCTAGGGTAGCAGGAGGGACCGGGGAGCTGTTTTTT